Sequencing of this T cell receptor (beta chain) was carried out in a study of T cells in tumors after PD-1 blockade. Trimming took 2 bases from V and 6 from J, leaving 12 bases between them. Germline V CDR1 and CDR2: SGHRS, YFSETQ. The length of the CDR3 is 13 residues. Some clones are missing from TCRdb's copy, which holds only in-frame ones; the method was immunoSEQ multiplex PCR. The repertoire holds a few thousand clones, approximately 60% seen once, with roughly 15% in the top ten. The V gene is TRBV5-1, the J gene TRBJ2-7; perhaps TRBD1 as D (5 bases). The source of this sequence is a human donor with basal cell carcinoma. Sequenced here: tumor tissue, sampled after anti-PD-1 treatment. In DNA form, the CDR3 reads TGCGCCAGCAGCTTCTCGCAGGGCTTCGAGCAGTACTTC. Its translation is CASSFSQGFEQYF. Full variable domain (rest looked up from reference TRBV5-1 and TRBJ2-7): KAGVTQTPRYLIKTRGQQVTLSCSPISGHRSVSWYQQTPGQGLQFLFEYFSETQRNKGNFPGRFSGRQFSNSRSEMNVSTLELGDSALYLCASSFSQGFEQYFGPGTRLTVT.